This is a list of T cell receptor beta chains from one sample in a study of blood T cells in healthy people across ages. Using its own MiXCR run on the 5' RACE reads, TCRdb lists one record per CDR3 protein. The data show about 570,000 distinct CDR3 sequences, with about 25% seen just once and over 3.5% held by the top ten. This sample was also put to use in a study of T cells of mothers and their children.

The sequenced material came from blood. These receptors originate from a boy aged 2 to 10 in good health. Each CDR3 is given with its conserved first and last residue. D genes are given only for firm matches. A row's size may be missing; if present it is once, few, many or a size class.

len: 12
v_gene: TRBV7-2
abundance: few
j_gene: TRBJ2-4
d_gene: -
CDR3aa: CASSPWDNIQYF
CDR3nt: TGTGCCAGCAGCCCGTGGGATAACATTCAGTACTTC

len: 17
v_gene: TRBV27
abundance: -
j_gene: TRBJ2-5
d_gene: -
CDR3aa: CASSPTLSRLYQETQYF
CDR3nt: TGTGCCAGCAGTCCGACCCTTAGCAGACTTTACCAAGAGACCCAGTACTTC

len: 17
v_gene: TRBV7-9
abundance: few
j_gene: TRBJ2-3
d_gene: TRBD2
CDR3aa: CASSLASTSGGSDTQYF
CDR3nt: TGTGCCAGCAGCTTAGCTTCGACTAGCGGGGGTTCAGATACGCAGTATTTT

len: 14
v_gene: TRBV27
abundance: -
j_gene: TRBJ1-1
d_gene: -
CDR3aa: CASSLQGRRTEAFF
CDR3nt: TGTGCCAGCAGTTTACAGGGGCGCCGGACTGAAGCTTTCTTT

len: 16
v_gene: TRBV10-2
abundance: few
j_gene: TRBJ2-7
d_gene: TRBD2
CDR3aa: CASSEVGTSGLYEQYF
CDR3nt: TGCGCCAGCAGTGAGGTGGGGACTAGCGGTCTCTACGAGCAGTACTTC

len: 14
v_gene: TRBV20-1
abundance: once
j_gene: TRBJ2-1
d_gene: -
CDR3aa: CSARGRQKGDEQFF
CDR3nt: TGCAGTGCTAGAGGCAGGCAGAAAGGCGATGAGCAGTTCTTC

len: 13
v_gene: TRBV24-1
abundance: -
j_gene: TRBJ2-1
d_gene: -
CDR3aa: CATSDSGGPEQFF
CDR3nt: TGTGCCACCAGTGATTCCGGGGGACCGGAGCAGTTCTTC

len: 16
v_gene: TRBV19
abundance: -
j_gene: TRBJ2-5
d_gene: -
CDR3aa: CASSVPGKGAGETQYF
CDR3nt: TGTGCCAGTAGTGTCCCAGGGAAGGGAGCAGGAGAGACCCAGTACTTC

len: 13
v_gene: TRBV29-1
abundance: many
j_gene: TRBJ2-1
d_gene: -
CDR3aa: CSVPGWAYNEQFF
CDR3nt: TGCAGCGTTCCGGGATGGGCCTACAATGAGCAGTTCTTC

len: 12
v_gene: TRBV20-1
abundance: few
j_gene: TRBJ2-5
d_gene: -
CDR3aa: CSPRGPQETQYF
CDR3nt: TGCAGCCCCCGAGGGCCCCAAGAGACCCAGTACTTC

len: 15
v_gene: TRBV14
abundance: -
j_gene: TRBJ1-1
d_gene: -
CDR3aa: CASSAHRVKRTEAFF
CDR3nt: TGTGCCAGCAGCGCCCACAGGGTGAAGAGGACTGAAGCTTTCTTT

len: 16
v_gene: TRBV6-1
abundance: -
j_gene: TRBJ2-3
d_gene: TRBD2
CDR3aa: CASSPTGRGGADTQYF
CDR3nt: TGTGCCAGCAGCCCCACTGGGCGGGGGGGGGCAGATACGCAGTATTTT

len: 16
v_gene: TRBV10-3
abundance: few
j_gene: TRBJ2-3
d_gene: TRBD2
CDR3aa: CASNRGERGFTDTQYF
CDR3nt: TGTGCCTCCAACCGTGGGGAGCGGGGTTTCACAGATACGCAGTATTTT

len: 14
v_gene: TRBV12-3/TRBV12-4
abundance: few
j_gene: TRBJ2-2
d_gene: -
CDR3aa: CASSFRENTGELFF
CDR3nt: TGTGCCAGCAGTTTTAGAGAAAACACCGGGGAGCTGTTTTTT

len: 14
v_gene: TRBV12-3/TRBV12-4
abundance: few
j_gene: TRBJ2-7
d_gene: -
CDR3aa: CASSLGHEAYEQYF
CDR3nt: TGTGCCAGCAGTTTAGGTCACGAAGCCTACGAGCAGTACTTC

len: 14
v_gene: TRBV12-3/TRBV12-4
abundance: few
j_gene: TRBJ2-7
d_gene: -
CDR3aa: CASSWGGDNYEQYF
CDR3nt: TGTGCCAGCAGTTGGGGCGGGGACAACTACGAGCAGTACTTC

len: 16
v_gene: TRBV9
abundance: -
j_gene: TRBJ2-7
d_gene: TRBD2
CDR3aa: CASSALLAGGTHEQYF
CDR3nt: TGTGCCAGCAGCGCCCTCCTAGCGGGGGGGACCCACGAGCAGTACTTC

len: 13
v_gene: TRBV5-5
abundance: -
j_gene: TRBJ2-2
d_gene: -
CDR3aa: CASSFLGAGELFF
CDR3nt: TGTGCCAGCAGCTTCCTAGGCGCCGGGGAGCTGTTTTTT

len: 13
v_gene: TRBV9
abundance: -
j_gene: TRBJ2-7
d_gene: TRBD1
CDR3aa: CASSPESDREQYF
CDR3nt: TGTGCCAGCAGCCCAGAATCGGACAGGGAGCAGTACTTC

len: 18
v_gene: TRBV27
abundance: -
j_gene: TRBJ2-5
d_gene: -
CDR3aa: CASSLSDLPGHPPETQYF
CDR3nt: TGTGCCAGCAGTTTGTCAGATCTTCCGGGACATCCTCCAGAGACCCAGTACTTC

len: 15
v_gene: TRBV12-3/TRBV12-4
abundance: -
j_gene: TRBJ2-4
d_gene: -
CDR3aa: CASSGDWRAKNIQYF
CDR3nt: TGTGCCAGCAGTGGGGACTGGAGAGCCAAAAACATTCAGTACTTC

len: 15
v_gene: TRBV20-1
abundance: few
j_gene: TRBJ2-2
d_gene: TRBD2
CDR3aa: CSARDPGGNTGELFF
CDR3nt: TGCAGTGCTAGAGACCCGGGAGGGAACACCGGGGAGCTGTTTTTT

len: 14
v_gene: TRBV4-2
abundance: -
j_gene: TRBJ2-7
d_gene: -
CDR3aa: CASSQEGLNYEQYF
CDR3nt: TGTGCCAGCAGCCAAGAGGGTCTGAACTACGAGCAGTACTTC

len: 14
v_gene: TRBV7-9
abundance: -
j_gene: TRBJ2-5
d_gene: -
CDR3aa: CALVPAASQETQYF
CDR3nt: TGTGCCCTGGTCCCCGCGGCCTCCCAAGAGACCCAGTACTTC

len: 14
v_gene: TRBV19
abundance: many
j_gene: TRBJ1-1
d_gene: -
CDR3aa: CASSKGGENTEAFF
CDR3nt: TGTGCCAGTAGTAAAGGGGGTGAAAACACTGAAGCTTTCTTT

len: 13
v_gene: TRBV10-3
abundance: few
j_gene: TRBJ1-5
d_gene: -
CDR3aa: CAISRQEDQPQHF
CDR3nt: TGTGCCATCAGCCGACAGGAGGATCAGCCCCAGCATTTT

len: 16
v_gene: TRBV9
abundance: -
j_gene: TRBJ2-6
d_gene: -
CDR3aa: CASSNLQLAGANVLTF
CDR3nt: TGTGCCAGCAGCAACCTCCAGTTGGCTGGGGCCAACGTCCTGACTTTC

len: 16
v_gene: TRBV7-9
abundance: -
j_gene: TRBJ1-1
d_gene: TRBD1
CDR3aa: CASSPGTAFPGTEAFF
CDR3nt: TGTGCCAGCAGCCCGGGGACAGCCTTCCCGGGGACTGAAGCTTTCTTT

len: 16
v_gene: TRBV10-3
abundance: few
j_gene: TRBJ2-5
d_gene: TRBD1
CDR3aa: CAISDPQTGGQETQYF
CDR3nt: TGTGCCATCAGTGACCCTCAGACAGGGGGCCAAGAGACCCAGTACTTC

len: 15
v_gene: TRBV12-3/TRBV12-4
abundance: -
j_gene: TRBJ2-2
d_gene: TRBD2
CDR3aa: CASSLRLAGTRELFF
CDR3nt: TGTGCCAGCAGTTTAAGGCTAGCGGGAACCAGGGAGCTGTTTTTT

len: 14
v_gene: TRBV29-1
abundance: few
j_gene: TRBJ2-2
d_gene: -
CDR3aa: CSSLISGKSGELFF
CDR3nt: TGCAGCTCGTTGATATCGGGGAAATCCGGGGAGCTGTTTTTT

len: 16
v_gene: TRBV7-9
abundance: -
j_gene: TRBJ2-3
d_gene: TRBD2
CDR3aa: CASSSMAGLRSDTQYF
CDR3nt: TGTGCCAGCAGCTCCATGGCGGGACTACGTTCAGATACGCAGTATTTT

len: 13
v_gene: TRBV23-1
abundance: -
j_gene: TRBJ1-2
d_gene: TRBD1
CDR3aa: CASIRGGSHGYTF
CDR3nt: TGCGCCAGCATCAGGGGGGGAAGTCATGGCTACACCTTC

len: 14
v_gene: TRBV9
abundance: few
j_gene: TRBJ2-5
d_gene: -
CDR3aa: CASSPGQWQETQYF
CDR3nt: TGTGCCAGCAGCCCGGGGCAGTGGCAAGAGACCCAGTACTTC

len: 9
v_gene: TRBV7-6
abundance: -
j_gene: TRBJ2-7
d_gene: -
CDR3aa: CDPRHEQYF
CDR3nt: TGCGACCCGAGACACGAGCAGTACTTC

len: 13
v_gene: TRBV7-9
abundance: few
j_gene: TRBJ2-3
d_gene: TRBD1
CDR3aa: CALGTGLADTQYF
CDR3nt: TGTGCCCTCGGGACAGGGCTCGCAGATACGCAGTATTTT

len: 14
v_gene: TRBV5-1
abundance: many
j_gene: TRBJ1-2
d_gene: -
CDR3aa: CASSSLTQDYGYTF
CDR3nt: TGCGCCAGCAGCTCCCTTACGCAGGACTATGGCTACACCTTC

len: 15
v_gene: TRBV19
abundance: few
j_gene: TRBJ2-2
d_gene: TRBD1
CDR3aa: CASMSGTANTGELFF
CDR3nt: TGTGCCAGTATGTCCGGGACAGCAAACACCGGGGAGCTGTTTTTT

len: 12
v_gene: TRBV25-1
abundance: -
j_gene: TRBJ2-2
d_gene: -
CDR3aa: CASNALTGELFF
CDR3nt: TGTGCCAGCAACGCACTCACCGGGGAGCTGTTTTTT

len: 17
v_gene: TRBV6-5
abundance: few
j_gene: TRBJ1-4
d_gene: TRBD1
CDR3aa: CASSYSIQGATNEKLFF
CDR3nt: TGTGCCAGCAGTTACTCGATTCAGGGGGCAACTAATGAAAAACTGTTTTTT

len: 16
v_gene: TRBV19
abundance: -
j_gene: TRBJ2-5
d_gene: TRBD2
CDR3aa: CASSSRGSGRMETQYF
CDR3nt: TGTGCCAGTAGCTCCAGAGGGAGCGGGAGGATGGAGACCCAGTACTTC

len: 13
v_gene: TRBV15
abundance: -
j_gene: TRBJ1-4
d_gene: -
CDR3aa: CATSRGANEKLFF
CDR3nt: TGTGCCACCAGCAGAGGGGCTAATGAAAAACTGTTTTTT

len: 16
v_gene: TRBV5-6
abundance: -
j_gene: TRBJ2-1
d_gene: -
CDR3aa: CASSLLGAGVRYEQFF
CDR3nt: TGTGCCAGCAGCTTGTTGGGGGCAGGGGTAAGGTATGAGCAGTTCTTC

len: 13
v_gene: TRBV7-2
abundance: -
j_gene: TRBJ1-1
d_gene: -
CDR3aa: CASSKRQNTEAFF
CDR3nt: TGTGCCAGCAGCAAAAGACAGAACACTGAAGCTTTCTTT

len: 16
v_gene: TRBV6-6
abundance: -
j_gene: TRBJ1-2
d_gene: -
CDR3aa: CASSYSMTVTNYGYTF
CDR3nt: TGTGCCAGCAGTTACTCGATGACAGTAACTAACTATGGCTACACCTTC

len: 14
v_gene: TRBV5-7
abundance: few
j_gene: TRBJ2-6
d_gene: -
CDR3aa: CASSLDPHGNVLTF
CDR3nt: TGTGCCAGCAGCTTGGATCCCCACGGAAACGTCCTGACTTTC

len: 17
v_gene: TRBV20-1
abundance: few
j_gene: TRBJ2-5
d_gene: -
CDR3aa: CSAKKAGTHPTTGTQYF
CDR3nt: TGCAGTGCTAAAAAAGCCGGGACCCACCCCACCACCGGGACCCAGTACTTC

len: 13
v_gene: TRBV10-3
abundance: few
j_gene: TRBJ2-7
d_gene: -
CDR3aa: CAITAGVSYEQYF
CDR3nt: TGTGCCATCACGGCAGGGGTCTCCTACGAGCAGTACTTC

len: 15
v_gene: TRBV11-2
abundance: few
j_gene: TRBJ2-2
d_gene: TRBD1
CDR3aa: CASGPDRVNTGELFF
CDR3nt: TGTGCCAGCGGGCCGGACAGGGTCAACACCGGGGAGCTGTTTTTT

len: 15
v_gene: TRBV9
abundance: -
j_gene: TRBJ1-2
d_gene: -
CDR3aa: CASSPRDAGDYGYTF
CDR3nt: TGTGCCAGCAGCCCCAGGGATGCCGGAGACTATGGCTACACCTTC

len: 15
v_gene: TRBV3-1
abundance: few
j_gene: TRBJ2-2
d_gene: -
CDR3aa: CASSQVRGATGELFF
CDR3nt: TGTGCCAGCAGCCAAGTGAGGGGGGCGACCGGGGAGCTGTTTTTT

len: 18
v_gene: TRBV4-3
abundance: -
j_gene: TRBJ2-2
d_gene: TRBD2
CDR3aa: CASSQFLAGGLGTGELFF
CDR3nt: TGCGCCAGCAGCCAATTTCTAGCGGGAGGGTTAGGAACCGGGGAGCTGTTTTTT

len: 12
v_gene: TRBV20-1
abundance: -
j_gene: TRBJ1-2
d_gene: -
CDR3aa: CSALWTNYGYTF
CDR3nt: TGCAGTGCTCTTTGGACTAACTATGGCTACACCTTC

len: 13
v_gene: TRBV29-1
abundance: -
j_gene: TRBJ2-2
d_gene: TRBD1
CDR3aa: CSVPDRGNGELFF
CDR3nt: TGCAGCGTACCCGACAGGGGAAACGGGGAGCTGTTTTTT

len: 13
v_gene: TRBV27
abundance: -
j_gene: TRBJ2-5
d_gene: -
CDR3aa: CATRRAGQETQYF
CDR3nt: TGTGCCACCAGAAGGGCGGGCCAAGAGACCCAGTACTTC

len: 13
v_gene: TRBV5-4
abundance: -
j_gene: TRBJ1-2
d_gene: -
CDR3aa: CASSSDSTYGYTF
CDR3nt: TGTGCCAGCAGTTCGGACAGTACTTATGGCTACACCTTC

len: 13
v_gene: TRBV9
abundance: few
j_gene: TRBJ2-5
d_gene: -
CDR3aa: CASSATPQETQYF
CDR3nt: TGTGCCAGCAGCGCGACCCCTCAAGAGACCCAGTACTTC